A selection of T cell receptor beta chains follows, all from one sample in a study of tumor and adjacent non-tumor tissue in lung cancer. In TCRdb, the multiplex PCR reads were re-called with MiXCR into one record per CDR3 protein. This table has 43,000 or so distinct CDR3 sequences, 60% appearing once. The sequenced sample was distant non-tumor lung tissue. The receptors come from a man aged 45-65 years with non-small cell lung cancer. Both conserved end residues are part of each CDR3. D genes are given only for firm matches. Only part of the rows carry a size: once, few, many, or a class if the clone is expanded.

v_call: TRBV13; d_call: NA; cdr3_length: 14; clone_size: many; j_call: TRBJ2-1; cdr3_aa: CASSLNILINEQFF; cdr3_nt: TGTGCCAGCAGCTTAAATATCCTAATCAATGAGCAGTTCTTC
v_call: TRBV19; d_call: NA; cdr3_length: 13; clone_size: NA; j_call: TRBJ1-4; cdr3_aa: CASSIGWKEKLFF; cdr3_nt: TGTGCCAGTAGTATCGGATGGAAGGAAAAACTGTTTTTT
v_call: TRBV4-1; d_call: TRBD1; cdr3_length: 16; clone_size: many; j_call: TRBJ2-3; cdr3_aa: CASSQRDSFGTDTQYF; cdr3_nt: TGCGCCAGCAGCCAAAGGGACAGTTTTGGCACAGATACGCAGTATTTT
v_call: TRBV29-1; d_call: NA; cdr3_length: 13; clone_size: medium-sized; j_call: TRBJ2-1; cdr3_aa: CSVEGGPSREQFF; cdr3_nt: TGCAGCGTTGAGGGGGGGCCGTCACGGGAGCAGTTCTTC
v_call: TRBV10-3; d_call: NA; cdr3_length: 15; clone_size: NA; j_call: TRBJ2-3; cdr3_aa: CSISGLTGGQNTQYF; cdr3_nt: TGTAGCATCAGTGGCTTGACAGGAGGACAAAATACGCAGTATTTT
v_call: TRBV11-3; d_call: TRBD2; cdr3_length: 11; clone_size: NA; j_call: TRBJ2-5; cdr3_aa: CASSRGRLLIF; cdr3_nt: TGTGCCAGCAGCCGCGGGAGGCTCCTTATCTTC
v_call: TRBV30; d_call: NA; cdr3_length: 15; clone_size: NA; j_call: TRBJ1-2; cdr3_aa: CAWSVAGHANYGYTF; cdr3_nt: TGTGCCTGGAGTGTAGCAGGACACGCTAACTATGGCTACACCTTC
v_call: TRBV20-1; d_call: NA; cdr3_length: 12; clone_size: many; j_call: TRBJ1-5; cdr3_aa: CSVGQINQPQHF; cdr3_nt: TGCAGTGTCGGCCAAATAAATCAGCCCCAGCATTTT
v_call: TRBV11-2; d_call: NA; cdr3_length: 15; clone_size: NA; j_call: TRBJ2-3; cdr3_aa: CASSLMSSSTDTRYF; cdr3_nt: TGTGCCAGCAGCCTAATGTCGTCTAGCACAGATACGCGGTATTTT
v_call: TRBV6-1; d_call: NA; cdr3_length: 17; clone_size: few; j_call: TRBJ2-3; cdr3_aa: CVSNEAPGQPRGDTQYF; cdr3_nt: TGTGTCAGCAATGAAGCGCCCGGACAGCCCAGGGGCGATACGCAGTATTTT
v_call: TRBV29-1; d_call: TRBD1; cdr3_length: 14; clone_size: NA; j_call: TRBJ2-2; cdr3_aa: CSVTDRGNTEELFF; cdr3_nt: TGCAGCGTTACGGACAGGGGGAACACCGAGGAGCTGTTTTTT
v_call: TRBV20-1; d_call: NA; cdr3_length: 13; clone_size: many; j_call: TRBJ1-1; cdr3_aa: CSAREPPKAEAFF; cdr3_nt: TGCAGTGCTAGAGAACCGCCGAAAGCTGAAGCTTTCTTT
v_call: TRBV29-1; d_call: NA; cdr3_length: 13; clone_size: NA; j_call: TRBJ2-7; cdr3_aa: CSVRRDKIYEEYF; cdr3_nt: TGCAGCGTCCGCCGGGACAAGATCTACGAGGAATACTTC
v_call: TRBV5-1; d_call: TRBD1; cdr3_length: 15; clone_size: NA; j_call: TRBJ2-7; cdr3_aa: CASSLGQGLIYEQYF; cdr3_nt: TGCGCCAGCAGCTTGGGACAGGGGCTTATCTACGAGCAGTACTTC
v_call: TRBV29-1; d_call: TRBD1; cdr3_length: 15; clone_size: NA; j_call: TRBJ2-1; cdr3_aa: CSVAFGTVGYNEQFF; cdr3_nt: TGCAGTGTGGCGTTCGGGACAGTGGGCTACAATGAGCAGTTCTTC
v_call: TRBV5-4; d_call: NA; cdr3_length: 15; clone_size: medium-sized; j_call: TRBJ1-1; cdr3_aa: CASSPDQERYTEAFF; cdr3_nt: TGTGCCAGCAGCCCCGACCAGGAAAGGTACACTGAAGCTTTCTTT
v_call: TRBV12-3/TRBV12-4; d_call: TRBD1; cdr3_length: 16; clone_size: many; j_call: TRBJ2-7; cdr3_aa: CASSFSPRQGPYEQYF; cdr3_nt: TGTGCCAGCAGTTTTTCTCCCAGACAGGGCCCCTACGAGCAGTACTTC
v_call: TRBV4-2; d_call: NA; cdr3_length: 14; clone_size: NA; j_call: TRBJ1-2; cdr3_aa: CASSQDGDSYSYTF; cdr3_nt: TGTGCCAGCAGCCAAGATGGAGATAGCTATAGTTACACCTTC
v_call: TRBV6-5; d_call: TRBD2; cdr3_length: 13; clone_size: NA; j_call: TRBJ2-7; cdr3_aa: CASSGTIGYGQYF; cdr3_nt: TGCGCCAGCAGTGGGACTATCGGTTACGGGCAGTACTTC
v_call: TRBV20-1; d_call: TRBD2; cdr3_length: 14; clone_size: many; j_call: TRBJ2-7; cdr3_aa: CSAREGGDAYEQYF; cdr3_nt: TGCAGTGCTAGAGAGGGAGGGGATGCCTACGAGCAGTACTTC
v_call: TRBV29-1; d_call: NA; cdr3_length: 13; clone_size: many; j_call: TRBJ1-5; cdr3_aa: CSVELGGDQPQHF; cdr3_nt: TGCAGCGTTGAGTTAGGGGGAGATCAGCCCCAGCATTTT
v_call: TRBV4-2; d_call: NA; cdr3_length: 15; clone_size: NA; j_call: TRBJ2-1; cdr3_aa: CASSQSWVAYNEESF; cdr3_nt: TGTGCCAGCAGCCAATCGTGGGTAGCCTACAATGAGGAATCCTTC